The 25 T cell receptor beta chains below come from one sample, sequenced in a study of blood T cell repertoires in COVID-19. Clones were read by immunoSEQ multiplex PCR, and TCRdb kept only the in-frame ones, dropping some. The sample carries 350,000 to 450,000 clones, 85% to 90% recorded once. Material for sequencing was PBMCs or T cells enriched from blood (not recorded which). Receptor source: a woman between 25 and 40 years old who had recovered from COVID-19.

Written as DNA, the CDR3 is TGTGCCAGCAGGGCCCGATCCGATAATTCACCCCTCCACTTT. Protein product: CASRARSDNSPLHF. The rearrangement uses TRBV2 and TRBJ1-6; D unclear. The ends were cut back, 6 bases at V and 5 bases at J, with 11 bases in the middle. The CDR3 sequence is 14 residues long. The germline V gene encodes CDR1 SNHLY and CDR2 FYNNEI.

The chain uses TRBV18 and TRBJ2-7, with TRBD2 identical over 7 bases. Germline CDR1 KGHSH, CDR2 LQKENI. The V segment lost 3 bases and the J segment 5 bases; nucleotides outside the gene matches: 10. This CDR3 comprises 15 residues. CDR3 protein: CASSPQAGVVDEQYF. In DNA form, the CDR3 reads TGTGCCAGCTCACCCCAGGCGGGAGTTGTCGACGAGCAGTACTTC.

This rearrangement joins TRBV7-2 to TRBJ2-3; 10 bases are shared with TRBD2. The CDR3 length is 15 residues. Trimming at V came to 6 bases and at J to 2 bases, leaving 5 bases not matched to a gene. CDR1 SGHTA and CDR2 FQGNSA come from the germline V gene. The CDR3 protein is CASRRLAGSTDTQYF. The CDR3, as DNA: TGTGCCAGCAGACGACTAGCGGGCTCCACAGATACGCAGTATTTT.

V and J are TRBV7-2 and TRBJ1-5; 8 positions match TRBD1. This CDR3 has 15 residues. CDR1 and CDR2 from the germline V gene are SGHTA and FQGNSA. Trimming at V came to 3 bases and at J to 5 bases, leaving 6 bases not matched to a gene. CDR3 sequence (DNA): TGTGCCAGCAGCTTGCAGGGGGCGGGGGATCAGCCCCAGCATTTT. Its translation is CASSLQGAGDQPQHF.

The V gene is TRBV27, the J gene TRBJ1-1; D may be TRBD1 (5 bases). The CDR3 has 13 residues. The V gene lost 6 bases and the J gene lost 4 bases, with 12 bases spanning the gap. From germline, CDR1 is MNHEY and CDR2 SMNVEV (reference sequence). For the CDR3, the DNA is TGTGCCAGCAGCCGAGGGGAGGGCACTGAAGCTTTCTTT. Encoded protein: CASSRGEGTEAFF.

The chain employs TRBV7-2 and TRBJ1-4, with D uncertain. V shed 2 bases and J shed 3 bases, with 10 bases lying between them. Germline loops: CDR1 SGHTA, CDR2 FQGNSA. CDR3 length: 15 amino acids. CDR3 nucleotide sequence: TGTGCCAGCAGCTTAACGAGGGAACCTAATGAAAAACTGTTTTTT. Translating it yields CASSLTREPNEKLFF.

The chain has TRBV5-1 and TRBJ2-2; D possibly corresponds to TRBD2 (6 bases). Germline CDR1 and CDR2: SGHRS and YFSETQ. Trimming pared 1 base from V and 1 base from J, leaving 17 bases between. CDR3 length: 18 residues. CDR3 bases: TGCGCCAGCAGCTTGTTTTCGGGGGTTCTGGGGAACACCGGGGAGCTGTTTTTT. Translation gives CASSLFSGVLGNTGELFF.

The gene calls are TRBV3-1 (or the pseudogene TRBV3-2) and TRBJ2-1; D is perhaps TRBD2 (6 bases). V was cut by 1 base and J by 2 bases, with 18 bases left in between. The CDR3 runs 18 residues. Per germline, CDR1 LGHDT and CDR2 YNNKEL (reference sequence). Written as DNA, the CDR3 is TGTGCCAGCAGCCAAGGGGGAGTGGGGCGGGGCCCCTACAATGAGCAGTTCTTC. This sequence encodes CASSQGGVGRGPYNEQFF.

This clone is a singleton in its sample. The chain joins TRBV4-3 to TRBJ1-1; D perhaps matches TRBD1 (5 bases). Trimming removed 5 bases at V and 5 bases at J, with 18 bases between. CDR1 LGHNA and CDR2 YSLEER come from the germline V gene. The CDR3 length is 15 residues. The DNA of the CDR3 is TGCGCCAGCAGCTCAGAGGGACTCTTGGGAACTGAAGCTTTCTTT. Translation gives CASSSEGLLGTEAFF.

The V gene is TRBV2, the J gene TRBJ1-1; TRBD1 matches at 7 bases. This CDR3 has 15 residues. V dropped 6 bases and J dropped 5; count of bases not matched to a gene: 12. Germline V gene data show CDR1 as SNHLY and CDR2 as FYNNEI. CDR3 sequence (DNA): TGTGCCAGCAGCCCTCCCAACAGGGGTTTAACTGAAGCTTTCTTT. Translation gives CASSPPNRGLTEAFF.

This clone appeared a few times. The chain links TRBV19 to TRBJ1-5; unclear D gene. This CDR3 is 15 amino acids long. V lost 3 bases to trimming and J lost 2 bases, with 11 bases between them. Germline V CDR1 and CDR2: LNHDA, SQIVND (reference sequence). The CDR3 DNA follows: TGTGCCAGTAGTATGGGCCGGTGGGGCAATCAGCCCCAGCATTTT. This gives the protein CASSMGRWGNQPQHF.

The chain combines TRBV5-1 with TRBJ2-1; a possible D gene is TRBD1 (5 bases). Germline CDR1 is SGHRS and CDR2 is YFSETQ. V was pared by 0 bases and J by 1 base, with 8 bases between. The CDR3 totals 15 residues. The CDR3 nucleotides are TGCGCCAGCAGCTTGGGACAGAATTCCTACAATGAGCAGTTCTTC. Amino acids: CASSLGQNSYNEQFF.

The gene calls are TRBV24-1 and TRBJ1-6; D remains ambiguous. The germline gives CDR1 KGHDR, CDR2 SFDVKD. V was cut by 0 bases and J by 13 bases, with 18 bases left in between. The CDR3 has 16 amino acids. The CDR3 DNA is TGTGCCACCAGTGATTTGTCCTCCGACGGGATTGGGCCCCTCCACTTT. It is translated as CATSDLSSDGIGPLHF.

This chain connects TRBV28 to TRBJ1-5; D gene ambiguous. The CDR3 runs 12 residues. With 4 bases removed from V and 7 bases from J, the gap between germline ends came to 8 bases. Germline lookup yields CDR1 MDHEN and CDR2 SYDVKM. The CDR3 reads CASSYGGQPQHF. The CDR3 region has the DNA TGTGCCAGCAGTTACGGCGGGCAGCCCCAGCATTTT.

The chain joins TRBV6-1 to TRBJ2-1; 8 positions match TRBD2. The junction had 6 bases not matched to a gene; V was cut back by 1 base and J by 4 bases. The CDR3 loop spans 16 amino acids. Germline V gene sequence: CDR1 MNHNS, CDR2 SASEGT. The CDR3 nucleotides are TGTGCCAGCAGTGAAGGGGCGGGAGGTTTGTACAATGAGCAGTTCTTC. It specifies CASSEGAGGLYNEQFF.

This chain uses TRBV5-1 with TRBJ1-1; 8 bases agree with TRBD1. Germline V CDR1 and CDR2: SGHRS, YFSETQ. The V and J ends lost 4 bases and 5 bases, in that order; junction bases with no gene match: 13. CDR3 length equals 16 residues. The CDR3 nucleotides are TGCGCCAGCAGCGCGACCGCAGGGGGCGCATGGACTGAAGCTTTCTTT. It specifies CASSATAGGAWTEAFF.

This clone was picked up one time. This chain uses TRBV4-3 with TRBJ1-2; D is unresolved. CDR1 is LGHNA and CDR2 is YSLEER in the germline V gene. The V and J ends lost 1 base and 1 base respectively, with 4 bases between them. The CDR3 has 13 amino acids. This CDR3 reads CASSQVLNYGYTF. The CDR3 nucleotides are TGCGCCAGCAGCCAAGTACTTAACTATGGCTACACCTTC.

This clone was observed a few times. The chain uses TRBV19 and TRBJ2-2; maybe TRBD2 (5 bases). With 3 bases removed from V and 6 bases from J, the gap between germline ends came to 8 bases. The CDR3 loop spans 13 amino acids. Germline values: CDR1 LNHDA, CDR2 SQIVND (reference sequence). In DNA, the CDR3 is TGTGCCAGTAGTATGATGGACTCCGGGGAGCTGTTTTTT. This sequence encodes CASSMMDSGELFF.

The chain joins TRBV30 to TRBJ1-6; weak D call: TRBD1 (6 bases). There are 15 residues in the CDR3. V lost 3 bases to trimming and J lost 6 bases, with 15 bases between them. Germline V gene data show CDR1 as GTSNPN and CDR2 as SVGIG (reference sequence). The CDR3 reads CAWRVPGGGNSPLHF. In nucleotides, the CDR3 is TGTGCCTGGAGAGTTCCGGGGGGCGGTAATTCACCCCTCCACTTT.

The gene calls are TRBV30 and TRBJ1-3, with D maybe TRBD1 (5 bases). V dropped 2 bases and J dropped 4 bases, with 12 bases sitting between them. Germline CDR1 and CDR2: GTSNPN and SVGIG (reference sequence). CDR3 length equals 14 residues. CDR3 amino acids: CAWSRRGLGNTIYF. CDR3 nucleotide sequence: TGTGCCTGGAGTCGAAGGGGACTCGGAAACACCATATATTTT. The full variable domain, its missing parts supplied by reference TRBV30 and TRBJ1-3, is SQTIHQWPATLVQPVGSPLSLECTVEGTSNPNLYWYRQAAGRGLQLLFYSVGIGQISSEVPQNLSASRPQDRQFILSSKKLLLSDSGFYLCAWSRRGLGNTIYFGEGSWLTVV.

Only one count was recorded for this clone. The gene calls are TRBV19 and TRBJ1-5, with TRBD1 matching 9 bases. Trimming took 5 bases from V and 7 from J; bases not matched to a gene: 6. Looked up from germline, CDR1 is LNHDA and CDR2 is SQIVND (reference sequence). The CDR3 totals 14 residues. The CDR3 loop reads CASSRDRVNQPQHF. CDR3 bases: TGTGCCAGTAGTCGGGACAGGGTGAACCAGCCCCAGCATTTT.

This chain uses TRBV7-8 with TRBJ2-7; 7 bases agree with TRBD2. This CDR3 region has 13 residues. Unmatched junction bases numbered 10, after V lost 7 bases and J lost 7 bases. Germline loops: CDR1 SGHVS, CDR2 FQNEAQ. CDR3 coding DNA: TGTGCCAGCACCCTAAGGACTAGTCGTGAGCAGTACTTC. Translated, it gives CASTLRTSREQYF.

The chain recombines TRBV10-3 with TRBJ2-4; the D gene is possibly TRBD2 (7 bases). The CDR3 covers 16 residues. CDR1 is ENHRY and CDR2 is SYGVKD in the germline V gene. Trimming removed 2 bases from V and 4 bases from J, with 15 bases in between. CDR3 protein: CAISEGGALGKNIQYF. Written as DNA, the CDR3 is TGTGCCATCAGTGAGGGGGGGGCGCTCGGAAAAAACATTCAGTACTTC.

The chain couples TRBV21-1 to TRBJ2-5; the tabulated D call, TRBD1, remains unverified against the DNA. TRBV21-1 is classified as a pseudogene. CDR3 length: 13 amino acids. The CDR3 region has the DNA TGTGCCAGCAGCAAAAGGGGACAAGAGACCCAGTACTTC. Its translation is CASSKRGQETQYF.

V usage is TRBV24-1 and J usage is TRBJ1-4, with TRBD1 matching over 10 bases. The V segment lost 9 bases and the J segment 10 bases; nucleotides outside the gene matches: 4. This CDR3 comprises 12 residues. CDR1 and CDR2 (germline): KGHDR, SFDVKD. The CDR3 region is CATADRGGKLFF. The CDR3 coding sequence is TGTGCCACCGCGGACAGGGGGGGAAAACTGTTTTTT.